The rows below give T cell receptor beta chains drawn from one sample of a study of response to subunit inactivated influenza vaccine. TCRdb processed the RT-PCR reads anew with MiXCR; each CDR3 protein has one entry. Of roughly 780,000 distinct CDR3 sequences in the sample, under 20% were seen once. The source was PBMCs from blood, collected about 5 days after vaccination. These TCRs come from a man between 50 and 59 years old who received an inactivated influenza vaccine. Both conserved end residues are part of each CDR3. Fields, in order: CDR3 DNA, CDR3 protein, D gene, clone size, V gene, J gene. D genes are given only for firm matches. Only some rows state a clone size, as once, few, many or a class for expanded clones.

cdr3_nt: TGCAGTGCTAGAGTGGCTGCTAGGGTGGAGACCCAGTACTTC; cdr3_aa: CSARVAARVETQYF; d_call: NA; clone_size: few; v_call: TRBV20-1; j_call: TRBJ2-5
cdr3_nt: TGTGCCAGCAGCTTGACCCTTAAAACTGAAGCTTTCTTT; cdr3_aa: CASSLTLKTEAFF; d_call: NA; clone_size: few; v_call: TRBV11-2; j_call: TRBJ1-1
cdr3_nt: TGTGCCAGCAGCGTCGGGACACTAGAGACCCAGTACTTC; cdr3_aa: CASSVGTLETQYF; d_call: NA; clone_size: few; v_call: TRBV9; j_call: TRBJ2-5
cdr3_nt: TGTGCCAGCAGTTACCCCCAACAGGGGGCAACCCAGTACTTC; cdr3_aa: CASSYPQQGATQYF; d_call: TRBD1; clone_size: NA; v_call: TRBV6-5; j_call: TRBJ2-5
cdr3_nt: TGTGCCAGCAGCTTAGGGGCAGCCAGGGGCACTGAAGCTTTCTTT; cdr3_aa: CASSLGAARGTEAFF; d_call: NA; clone_size: few; v_call: TRBV5-6; j_call: TRBJ1-1
cdr3_nt: TGCAGTGCTAGAGATCTCAGGGAACACAAAGAGACCCAGTACTTC; cdr3_aa: CSARDLREHKETQYF; d_call: NA; clone_size: NA; v_call: TRBV20-1; j_call: TRBJ2-5
cdr3_nt: TGTGCCAGCAGCACCAAGACGGGCGAACTCACGAACACCGGGGAGCTGTTTTTT; cdr3_aa: CASSTKTGELTNTGELFF; d_call: NA; clone_size: once; v_call: TRBV11-1; j_call: TRBJ2-2
cdr3_nt: TGCAGTGCTACCGGGACTAGCGGGAGGGGAAATGAGCAGTTCTTC; cdr3_aa: CSATGTSGRGNEQFF; d_call: TRBD2; clone_size: few; v_call: TRBV20-1; j_call: TRBJ2-1
cdr3_nt: TGCAGTGCTAGTATGGGTTCGAGCTACGAGCAGTACTTC; cdr3_aa: CSASMGSSYEQYF; d_call: NA; clone_size: many; v_call: TRBV20-1; j_call: TRBJ2-7
cdr3_nt: TGTGCCAGCAGCAAAAACGAGCAGTTCTTC; cdr3_aa: CASSKNEQFF; d_call: NA; clone_size: NA; v_call: TRBV21-1; j_call: TRBJ2-1
cdr3_nt: TGTGCCAGCAGCTTAGAGGGCAGGGGAATACATAGCAATCAGCCCCAGCATTTT; cdr3_aa: CASSLEGRGIHSNQPQHF; d_call: NA; clone_size: few; v_call: TRBV7-8; j_call: TRBJ1-5
cdr3_nt: TGCAGTGCTAGCCGCGGAACCTACGAGCAGTACTTC; cdr3_aa: CSASRGTYEQYF; d_call: NA; clone_size: few; v_call: TRBV20-1; j_call: TRBJ2-7
cdr3_nt: TGTGCCTGGACCGGGGACAGGGAGGATGCCTACGAGCAGTACTTC; cdr3_aa: CAWTGDREDAYEQYF; d_call: TRBD1; clone_size: few; v_call: TRBV30; j_call: TRBJ2-7
cdr3_nt: TGTGCCAGCAGTAAATCAGCGGGAACTTACAATGAGCAGTTCTTC; cdr3_aa: CASSKSAGTYNEQFF; d_call: TRBD2; clone_size: few; v_call: TRBV12-3/TRBV12-4; j_call: TRBJ2-1
cdr3_nt: TGTGCCATGACCCGGACAGGGGATTATGGCTACACCTTC; cdr3_aa: CAMTRTGDYGYTF; d_call: TRBD1; clone_size: few; v_call: TRBV10-3; j_call: TRBJ1-2
cdr3_nt: TGTGCCAGCAGCTCCCTTCGGCAGGTTATCTCCTACGAGCAGTACTTC; cdr3_aa: CASSSLRQVISYEQYF; d_call: NA; clone_size: NA; v_call: TRBV7-9; j_call: TRBJ2-7
cdr3_nt: TGTGCCAGTAGTATCCCCGGGACTTTCAATGAGCAGTTCTTC; cdr3_aa: CASSIPGTFNEQFF; d_call: NA; clone_size: NA; v_call: TRBV19; j_call: TRBJ2-1
cdr3_nt: TGTGCCAGCAGCCCACCGGGCCACTTAGGACTTAACAATGAGCAGTTCTTC; cdr3_aa: CASSPPGHLGLNNEQFF; d_call: NA; clone_size: NA; v_call: TRBV3-1; j_call: TRBJ2-1
cdr3_nt: TGTGCCACCAGCAGAGATTTAGGGGTCGCCAGCCGGGGGAGGGGCTACACCTTC; cdr3_aa: CATSRDLGVASRGRGYTF; d_call: NA; clone_size: few; v_call: TRBV15; j_call: TRBJ1-2
cdr3_nt: TGTGCCAGCAGCCAAGGGCCGGGACGGACCTACAATGAGCAGTTCTTC; cdr3_aa: CASSQGPGRTYNEQFF; d_call: NA; clone_size: NA; v_call: TRBV3-1; j_call: TRBJ2-1
cdr3_nt: TGCAGTGCCCTCCAGAGCACGAGCTCCTACAATGAGCAGTTCTTC; cdr3_aa: CSALQSTSSYNEQFF; d_call: NA; clone_size: few; v_call: TRBV20-1; j_call: TRBJ2-1
cdr3_nt: TGCGCCAGCAGTTCCTTGGAGACTAGCGGGGACTACGAGCAGTACTTC; cdr3_aa: CASSSLETSGDYEQYF; d_call: TRBD2; clone_size: NA; v_call: TRBV5-1; j_call: TRBJ2-7
cdr3_nt: TGTGCCGTAAGGAGACGGGGGCACAATGAGCAGTTCTTC; cdr3_aa: CAVRRRGHNEQFF; d_call: NA; clone_size: few; v_call: TRBV6-1; j_call: TRBJ2-1